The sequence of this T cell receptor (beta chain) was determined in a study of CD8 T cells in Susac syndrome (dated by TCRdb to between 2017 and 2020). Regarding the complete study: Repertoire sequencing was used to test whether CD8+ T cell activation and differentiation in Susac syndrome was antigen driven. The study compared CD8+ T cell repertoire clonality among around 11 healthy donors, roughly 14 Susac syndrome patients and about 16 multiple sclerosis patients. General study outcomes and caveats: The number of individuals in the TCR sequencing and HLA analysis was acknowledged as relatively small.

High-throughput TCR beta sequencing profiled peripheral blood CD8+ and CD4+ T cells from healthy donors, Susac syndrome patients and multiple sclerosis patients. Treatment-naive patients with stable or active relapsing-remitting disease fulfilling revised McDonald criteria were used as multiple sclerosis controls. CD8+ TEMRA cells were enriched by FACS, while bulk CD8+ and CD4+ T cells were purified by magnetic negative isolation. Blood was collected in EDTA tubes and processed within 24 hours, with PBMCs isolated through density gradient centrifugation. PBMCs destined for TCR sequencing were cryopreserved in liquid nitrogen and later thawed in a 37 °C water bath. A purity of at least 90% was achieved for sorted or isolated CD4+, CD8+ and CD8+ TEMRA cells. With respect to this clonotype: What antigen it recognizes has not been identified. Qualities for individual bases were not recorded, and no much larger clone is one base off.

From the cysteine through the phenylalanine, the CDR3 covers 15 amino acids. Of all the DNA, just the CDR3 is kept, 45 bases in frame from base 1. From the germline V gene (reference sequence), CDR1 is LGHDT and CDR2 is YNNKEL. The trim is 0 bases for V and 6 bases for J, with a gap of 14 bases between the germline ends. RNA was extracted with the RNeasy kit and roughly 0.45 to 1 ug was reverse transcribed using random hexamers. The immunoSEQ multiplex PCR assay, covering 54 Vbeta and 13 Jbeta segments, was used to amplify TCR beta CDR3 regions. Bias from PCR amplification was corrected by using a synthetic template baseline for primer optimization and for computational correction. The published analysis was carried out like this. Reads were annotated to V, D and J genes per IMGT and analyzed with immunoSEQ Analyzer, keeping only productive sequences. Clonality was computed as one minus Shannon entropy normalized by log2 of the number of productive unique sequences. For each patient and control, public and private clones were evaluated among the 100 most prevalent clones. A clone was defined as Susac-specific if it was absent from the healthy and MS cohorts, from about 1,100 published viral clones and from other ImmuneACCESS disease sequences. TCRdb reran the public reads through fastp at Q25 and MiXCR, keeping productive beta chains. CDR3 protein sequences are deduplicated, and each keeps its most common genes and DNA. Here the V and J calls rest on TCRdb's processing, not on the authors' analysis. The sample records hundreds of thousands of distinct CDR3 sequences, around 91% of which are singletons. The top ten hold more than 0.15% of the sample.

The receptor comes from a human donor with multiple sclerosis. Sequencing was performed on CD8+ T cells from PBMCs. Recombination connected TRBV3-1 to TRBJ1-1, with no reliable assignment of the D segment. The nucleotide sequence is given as TGTGCCAGCAGCCAAGAGATAGACTCCGGACCTGAAGCTTTCTTT. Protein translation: CASSQEIDSGPEAFF.